This T cell receptor beta chain emerged from a study of blood T cell repertoires in COVID-19. For the study at large: The origin of the acute and convalescent COVID-19 samples was the United States, Italy and Spain. Sample material is recorded as cDNA or gDNA derived from T cells, B-cell-depleted T cells, or PBMCs.

After removal of 5 bases from V and 1 base from J, the junction contained 11 bases not matched to a gene. The CDR3 has 17 amino acids. Germline V gives CDR1 MDHEN, CDR2 SYDVKM. In the authors' workflow: The assay estimated nucleated cells by amplifying reference gene primers. Assay used: immunoSEQ multiplex PCR; TCRdb lists only in-frame clones, some missing. The V and J calls and clone size come from that table; D and trimming were worked out from the DNA. The sample records some 100,000 clones, about 90% being singletons. The TCR was taken from a human donor in a cohort sampled during active COVID-19. The specimen sequenced was peripheral blood. The chain recombines TRBV28 with TRBJ2-5; 9 bases map to TRBD1. CDR3 in amino acids: CASSLPSGTGSQETQYF. CDR3 nucleotides: TGTGCCAGCAGTCTCCCCTCCGGGACAGGGAGCCAAGAGACCCAGTACTTC. The entire variable domain, with the rest obtained from reference TRBV28 and TRBJ2-5, is as follows: DVKVTQSSRYLVKRTGEKVFLECVQDMDHENMFWYRQDPGLGLRLIYFSYDVKMKEKGDIPEGYSVSREKKERFSLILESASTNQTSMYLCASSLPSGTGSQETQYFGPGTRLLVL.